The T cell receptor (beta chain) described here comes from a study of patients and donors after allogeneic stem cell transplantation. One entry per CDR3 protein results from TCRdb running MiXCR on the RT-PCR reads. The data hold about a million distinct CDR3 sequences, with roughly 18% observed a single time. A few counts support this clonotype. The material sequenced was blood, either unsorted or a sorted T cell fraction (not recorded which). This TCR derives from a human donor who was either an allogeneic HSCT recipient or a stem cell or donor lymphocyte infusion donor (not recorded which). It is not recorded whose cells these are; they may come from a transplant donor.

The CDR3 loop is CSAPGVNEKLFF. The CDR3 DNA follows: TGCAGTGCGCCGGGAGTGAATGAAAAACTGTTTTTT. The chain links TRBV20-1 to TRBJ1-4; D gene ambiguous. The germline V gene has CDR1 DFQATT and CDR2 SNEGSKA (reference sequence). V was shortened by 6 bases and J by 5 bases, with 10 bases between the two germline ends. This CDR3 region has 12 residues.